This T cell receptor (beta chain) comes out of a study of control samples from healthy donors and cancer patients. TCRdb's table, derived via immunoSEQ multiplex PCR, lists solely in-frame clones and lacks some. In the table there are 150,000 to 200,000 clones, about 93% of which are singletons. The sample was blood. The receptor's source is a woman in her sixties or seventies in good health.

As DNA, the CDR3 is TGTGCCCGAGGGGAGGCAGGGGCGAACACCGGGGAGCTGTTTTTT. This translates into CARGEAGANTGELFF. This sequence joins TRBV7-9 and TRBJ2-2, with D perhaps TRBD1 or TRBD2 (6 bases each). The CDR3 loop spans 15 amino acids. V lost 11 bases and J 0 bases, leaving 16 bases between the germline ends. CDR1 and CDR2 (germline): SEHNR, FQNEAQ (reference sequence).